A single sample is the source of the 27 T cell receptor beta chains below, sequenced in a study of CD8 T cells in ankylosing spondylitis. Study-level results: The study identified a TCR beta motif of roughly eight highly homologous variants that appeared characteristic of ankylosing spondylitis blood.

TCRdb independently ran MiXCR on the 5' RACE reads; one entry per CDR3 protein. This sample yields roughly 670,000 distinct CDR3 sequences, of which roughly 19% are seen a single time; 15% to 20% belongs to the top ten. The antigens these receptors bind are not known. What was sequenced was blood, either unsorted or a sorted T cell fraction (not recorded which). The receptors originated from a male donor with ankylosing spondylitis.

This clonotype was found a few times. V is TRBV3-1 and J is TRBJ2-1, with D maybe TRBD2 (7 bases). This CDR3 is built from 15 residues. V gave up 0 bases and J gave up 15 bases, with 21 bases separating them. Germline V gene sequence: CDR1 LGHDT, CDR2 YNNKEL (reference sequence). CDR3: CASSQDGLGGGDLFF. CDR3 coding DNA: TGTGCCAGCAGCCAAGACGGTTTGGGGGGGGGCGATCTGTTCTTC.

The CDR3 is CASGSGGAGTDTQYF. DNA for the CDR3: TGTGCCTCGGGTAGCGGGGGGGCAGGCACAGATACGCAGTATTTT. This chain connects TRBV6-1 to TRBJ2-3; 11 bases are shared with TRBD2. V lost 11 bases and J lost 1; bases outside the gene matches: 8. Germline V gene lookup returns CDR1 MNHNS and CDR2 SASEGT. CDR3 size: 15 residues.

This clonotype has just a few counts. The genes are TRBV5-1 and TRBJ2-1; D may be TRBD1 (6 bases). Germline V CDR1 and CDR2: SGHRS, YFSETQ. The V and J ends lost 0 bases and 1 base respectively, with 11 bases between them. This CDR3 is built from 16 residues. CDR3 sequence: CASSLEGGDSYNEQFF. DNA of the CDR3: TGCGCCAGCAGCTTGGAAGGGGGAGATTCCTACAATGAGCAGTTCTTC. The variable domain in full, completed from reference TRBV5-1 and TRBJ2-1, reads KAGVTQTPRYLIKTRGQQVTLSCSPISGHRSVSWYQQTPGQGLQFLFEYFSETQRNKGNFPGRFSGRQFSNSRSEMNVSTLELGDSALYLCASSLEGGDSYNEQFFGPGTRLTVL.

The rearrangement uses TRBV24-1 and TRBJ2-1, with TRBD1 identical over 9 bases. This CDR3 spans 16 amino acids. The V gene's germline CDR1 is KGHDR and CDR2 SFDVKD. With V trimmed by 3 bases and J by 2 bases, 4 bases remained unmatched. In DNA form, the CDR3 reads TGTGCCACCAGTGATCCAGGACAGGGGACCTACAATGAGCAGTTCTTC. Its translation: CATSDPGQGTYNEQFF.

This clonotype was observed at least ten times. This chain uses TRBV5-1 with TRBJ2-3, with D possibly called TRBD1 or TRBD2 (6 bases each). V lost 0 bases and J 3 bases, leaving 11 bases between the germline ends. Looked up from germline, CDR1 is SGHRS and CDR2 is YFSETQ. This CDR3 has 15 residues. The CDR3 bases are TGCGCCAGCAGCTTGGTTGGGGGGCAGACAGATACGCAGTATTTT. This codes for CASSLVGGQTDTQYF.

This clonotype was picked up a small number of times. This chain links TRBV29-1 with TRBJ2-5, with 8 positions matching TRBD1. The germline CDR1 and CDR2 sequences are SQVTM and ANQGSEA. The CDR3 totals 17 residues. After removal of 5 bases from V and 0 bases from J, the junction contained 14 bases not matched to a gene. CDR3 DNA: TGCAGCGTTCCCCACCGTCCAGGGGGCCCGTACCAAGAGACCCAGTACTTC. Protein product: CSVPHRPGGPYQETQYF.

V usage is TRBV12-3 or TRBV12-4 and J usage is TRBJ1-4, with 8 bases aligning to TRBD1. Losses at the gene ends were 4 bases for V and 6 bases for J; bases not matched to a gene: 4. The CDR3 has 14 amino acids. The CDR3 nucleotides are TGTGCCAGCAGTTATGGGACAGGAGATGAAAAACTGTTTTTT. Translation gives CASSYGTGDEKLFF.

The V and J genes are TRBV5-1 and TRBJ2-7; 7 bases line up with TRBD2. The V segment lost 8 bases and the J segment 3 bases; nucleotides outside the gene matches: 17. The CDR3 runs 16 residues. Germline CDR1 reads SGHRS; CDR2 reads YFSETQ. This CDR3 is CASKRDPSSRNYEQYF. CDR3 bases: TGCGCCAGTAAGCGGGACCCTAGTTCTCGGAACTACGAGCAGTACTTC.

The chain carries TRBV12-3 or TRBV12-4 and TRBJ2-7; TRBD1 or TRBD2 may be the D gene (5 bases each). The germline V and J ends were trimmed by 7 bases and 3 bases, with 13 bases remaining between them. The CDR3 runs 13 residues. This CDR3 is CASTRGQGYEQYF. The CDR3 nucleotides are TGTGCCAGCACCCGCGGGCAGGGCTACGAGCAGTACTTC.

This chain uses TRBV7-6 with TRBJ2-7, with 8 bases identical to TRBD1. J was trimmed by 3 bases and V by 5 bases; bases with no gene match: 3. CDR1 SGHVS and CDR2 FNYEAQ come from the germline V gene. This CDR3 has 13 residues. The CDR3 reads CASSADRDYEQYF. The CDR3 nucleotides read TGTGCCAGCAGCGCGGACAGGGACTACGAGCAGTACTTC. The whole variable domain, remainder taken from reference TRBV7-6 and TRBJ2-7, is GAGVSQSPRYKVTKRGQDVALRCDPISGHVSLYWYRQALGQGPEFLTYFNYEAQQDKSGLPNDRFSAERPEGSISTLTIQRTEQRDSAMYRCASSADRDYEQYFGPGTRLTVT.

This sequence joins TRBV7-2 and TRBJ2-2; D might be TRBD1 (6 bases). This CDR3 contains 16 residues. The germline V gene encodes CDR1 SGHTA and CDR2 FQGNSA. V was trimmed by 5 bases and J by 4 bases, leaving 17 bases between them. The CDR3 DNA sequence: TGTGCCAGCAGCCCTCAGACAGGTCTGGGCACCGGGGAGCTGTTTTTT. Translating it yields CASSPQTGLGTGELFF. The full variable domain, its missing parts supplied by reference TRBV7-2 and TRBJ2-2, is GAGVSQSPSNKVTEKGKDVELRCDPISGHTALYWYRQSLGQGLEFLIYFQGNSAPDKSGLPSDRFSAERTGGSVSTLTIQRTQQEDSAVYLCASSPQTGLGTGELFFGEGSRLTVL.

At least ten counts were recorded for this clonotype. This sequence joins TRBV5-1 and TRBJ2-3; 9 bases are a match to TRBD1. The CDR3 sequence is 16 residues long. The V gene's germline CDR1 is SGHRS and CDR2 YFSETQ. V was pared by 4 bases and J by 5 bases, with 11 bases of the junction left unmatched. In nucleotides, the CDR3 is TGCGCCAGCAGCATAAGAGGACAGGGGAATTTAGATACGCAGTATTTT. Protein product: CASSIRGQGNLDTQYF.

This clonotype was seen a handful of times. The gene calls are TRBV5-1 and TRBJ1-1, with D hard to call. Germline V gives CDR1 SGHRS, CDR2 YFSETQ. This CDR3 is built from 14 residues. V lost 6 bases and J lost 1, with 13 bases in between. CDR3 loop: CASTIDGSNTEAFF. In nucleotides, the CDR3 is TGCGCCAGCACCATAGACGGGTCGAACACTGAAGCTTTCTTT. The full variable domain, rest sourced from reference TRBV5-1 and TRBJ1-1, is KAGVTQTPRYLIKTRGQQVTLSCSPISGHRSVSWYQQTPGQGLQFLFEYFSETQRNKGNFPGRFSGRQFSNSRSEMNVSTLELGDSALYLCASTIDGSNTEAFFGQGTRLTVV.

The chain is built from TRBV10-2 and TRBJ2-7, with TRBD2 identical over 9 bases. CDR3 size: 14 residues. Looked up from germline, CDR1 is WSHSY and CDR2 is SAAADI. V trimming: 6 bases; J trimming: 0 bases; junction bases outside the gene matches: 3. The CDR3 region is CASRRTSDSYEQYF. As DNA, the CDR3 is TGCGCCAGCAGACGGACTAGCGACTCCTACGAGCAGTACTTC.

The V gene is TRBV2, the J gene TRBJ2-1; TRBD2 matches 9 bases. V lost 8 bases, J lost 3 bases, and 5 bases stayed unmatched. CDR3 size: 14 residues. Germline V gene lookup returns CDR1 SNHLY and CDR2 FYNNEI. CDR3 sequence (DNA): TGTGCCAGCCAGGGACTAGCAGACTACAATGAGCAGTTCTTC. Translated, it gives CASQGLADYNEQFF.

This chain's CDR3 is CASSQDGDRAYAGELFF. In DNA, the CDR3 is TGCGCCAGCAGCCAAGATGGGGACAGGGCCTACGCCGGGGAGCTGTTTTTT. This chain joins TRBV4-1 and TRBJ2-2; 9 bases agree with TRBD1. Looked up from germline, CDR1 is MGHRA and CDR2 is YSYEKL. Trimming cost V 0 bases and J 6 bases; bases outside gene matches: 8. This CDR3 spans 17 amino acids.

V usage is TRBV11-2 and J usage is TRBJ2-7, with 12 nucleotides matching TRBD1. Germline V gene data show CDR1 as SGHAT and CDR2 as FQNNGV. The V segment lost 5 bases and the J segment 7 bases; nucleotides outside the gene matches: 12. The CDR3 runs 16 residues. CDR3 residues: CASSVPPGQGAWEQYF. CDR3 DNA sequence: TGTGCCAGCAGCGTACCACCGGGACAGGGGGCTTGGGAGCAGTACTTC. The whole variable domain, remainder taken from reference TRBV11-2 and TRBJ2-7, is EAGVAQSPRYKIIEKRQSVAFWCNPISGHATLYWYQQILGQGPKLLIQFQNNGVVDDSQLPKDRFSAERLKGVDSTLKIQPAKLEDSAVYLCASSVPPGQGAWEQYFGPGTRLTVT.

The rearrangement joins TRBV6-1 to TRBJ2-7, with D perhaps TRBD1 or TRBD2 (5 bases each). Germline CDR1 reads MNHNS; CDR2 reads SASEGT. This CDR3 region has 15 residues. V dropped 1 base and J dropped 2 bases, with 12 bases sitting between them. CDR3 protein: CASSEVSGGPYEQYF. The CDR3 DNA reads as TGTGCCAGCAGTGAAGTTAGTGGGGGTCCCTACGAGCAGTACTTC.

The chain joins TRBV20-1 to TRBJ2-7, with 7 bases that match TRBD1. The ends lost 6 bases at V and 4 bases at J; junction bases unmatched: 9. This CDR3 has 13 amino acids. The germline CDR1 and CDR2 sequences are DFQATT and SNEGSKA (reference sequence). The CDR3 DNA is TGCAGTGCCCCCCGGGACAGAGATTACGAGCAGTACTTC. It is translated as CSAPRDRDYEQYF.

This clonotype was detected a few times. The V gene is TRBV3-1, the J gene TRBJ2-5; 14 positions match TRBD2. The V gene's germline CDR1 is LGHDT and CDR2 YNNKEL (reference sequence). V dropped 3 bases and J dropped 5; count of bases not matched to a gene: 5. The CDR3 sequence is 16 residues long. CDR3: CASSHGLAGGWETQYF. The CDR3 DNA reads TGTGCCAGCAGCCACGGACTAGCGGGAGGTTGGGAGACCCAGTACTTC.

The CDR3 spells CASSGTQGEAFF. In nucleotides, the CDR3 is TGTGCCAGCAGCGGGACACAGGGTGAAGCTTTCTTT. This sequence joins TRBV9 and TRBJ1-1, with a tentative D call TRBD1 (6 bases). With 3 bases removed from V and 7 bases from J, the gap between germline ends came to 10 bases. Germline V gene data show CDR1 as SGDLS and CDR2 as YYNGEE. The CDR3 runs to 12 residues.

This clonotype has a handful of counts. The J gene is TRBJ1-6, the V gene TRBV5-6, with 8 positions matching TRBD1. This CDR3 has 16 residues. V lost 3 bases and J lost 9; bases outside the gene matches: 11. The germline V gene encodes CDR1 SGHDT and CDR2 YYEEEE. CDR3 sequence reads: CASSSDRGGHGSPLHF. The CDR3 region has the DNA TGTGCCAGCAGCTCTGACAGGGGAGGGCATGGTTCACCCCTCCACTTT.

This chain connects TRBV27 to TRBJ2-1; D might be TRBD2 (5 bases). The CDR3 runs to 15 residues. CDR1 and CDR2 (germline): MNHEY, SMNVEV (reference sequence). Trimming cost V 4 bases and J 9 bases, with 19 bases left between them. CDR3 bases: TGTGCCAGCAGTTCATCGTCACTAGTAGGTTCTGAGCAGTTCTTC. Amino acid sequence: CASSSSSLVGSEQFF.

V usage is TRBV18 and J usage is TRBJ2-2; tentatively, D is TRBD2 (5 bases). The germline V gene has CDR1 KGHSH and CDR2 LQKENI. This CDR3 has 14 residues. Trimming cost V 0 bases and J 6 bases, with 8 bases left between them. CDR3 region: CASSPPEGPGELFF. CDR3 nucleotides: TGTGCCAGCTCACCACCCGAGGGTCCCGGGGAGCTGTTTTTT. The whole variable domain, filled in from reference TRBV18 and TRBJ2-2, reads NAGVMQNPRHLVRRRGQEARLRCSPMKGHSHVYWYRQLPEEGLKFMVYLQKENIIDESGMPKERFSAEFPKEGPSILRIQQVVRGDSAAYFCASSPPEGPGELFFGEGSRLTVL.

The sample holds a few counts of this clonotype. CDR3: CASSDPTSPGELFF. As DNA, the CDR3 is TGTGCCAGCAGTGACCCTACTAGTCCCGGGGAGCTGTTTTTT. V and J are TRBV6-2 or TRBV6-3 and TRBJ2-2; a possible D gene is TRBD2 (5 bases). Looked up from germline, CDR1 is MNHEY and CDR2 is SVGEGT. Trimming cost V 5 bases and J 6 bases, with 13 bases left between them. The CDR3 contains 14 residues.

The chain joins TRBV5-1 to TRBJ1-4, with 7 nucleotides matching TRBD1. Germline lookup yields CDR1 SGHRS and CDR2 YFSETQ. The ends lost 4 bases at V and 5 bases at J; junction bases unmatched: 5. The CDR3 is made up of 14 amino acids. CDR3 nucleotide sequence: TGCGCCAGCAGCCGGGACAGCCAGAATGAAAAACTGTTTTTT. It encodes CASSRDSQNEKLFF.

This chain links TRBV20-1 with TRBJ2-7, with TRBD2 matching over 8 bases. V dropped 0 bases and J dropped 5; count of bases not matched to a gene: 6. CDR3 length: 14 residues. Germline V gene sequence: CDR1 DFQATT, CDR2 SNEGSKA (reference sequence). CDR3 sequence: CSAREGLVYDEQYF. The DNA of the CDR3 is TGCAGTGCTAGAGAGGGACTAGTTTATGACGAGCAGTACTTC.